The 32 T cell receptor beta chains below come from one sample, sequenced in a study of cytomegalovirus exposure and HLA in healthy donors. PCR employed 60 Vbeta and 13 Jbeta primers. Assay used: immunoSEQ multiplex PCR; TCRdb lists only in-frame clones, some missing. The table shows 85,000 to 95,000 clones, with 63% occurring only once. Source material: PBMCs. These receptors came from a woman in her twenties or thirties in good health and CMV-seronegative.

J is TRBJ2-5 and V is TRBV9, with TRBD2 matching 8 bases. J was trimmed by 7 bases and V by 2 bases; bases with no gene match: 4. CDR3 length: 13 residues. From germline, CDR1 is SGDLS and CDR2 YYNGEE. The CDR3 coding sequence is TGTGCCAGCAGCGTCCGGGAGGGCCTGACCCAGTACTTC. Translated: CASSVREGLTQYF.

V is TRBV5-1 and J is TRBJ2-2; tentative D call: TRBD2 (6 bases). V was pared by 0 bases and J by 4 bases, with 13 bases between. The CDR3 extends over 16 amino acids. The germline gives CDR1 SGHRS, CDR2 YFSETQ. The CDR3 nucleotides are TGCGCCAGCAGCTTGGCCGCGGGGTTAATCACCGGGGAGCTGTTTTTT. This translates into CASSLAAGLITGELFF.

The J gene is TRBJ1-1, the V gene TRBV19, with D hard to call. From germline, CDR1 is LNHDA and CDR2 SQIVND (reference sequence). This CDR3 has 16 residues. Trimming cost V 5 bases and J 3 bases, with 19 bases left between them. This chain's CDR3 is CASSPFVTASYTEAFF. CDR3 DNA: TGTGCCAGTAGTCCCTTTGTCACAGCCTCGTACACTGAAGCTTTCTTT.

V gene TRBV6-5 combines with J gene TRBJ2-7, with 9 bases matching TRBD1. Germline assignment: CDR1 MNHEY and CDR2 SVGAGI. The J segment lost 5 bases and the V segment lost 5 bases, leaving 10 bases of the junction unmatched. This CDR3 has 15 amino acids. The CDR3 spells CASSRPGTGYHEQYF. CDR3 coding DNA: TGTGCCAGCAGTCGCCCCGGGACAGGGTACCACGAGCAGTACTTC.

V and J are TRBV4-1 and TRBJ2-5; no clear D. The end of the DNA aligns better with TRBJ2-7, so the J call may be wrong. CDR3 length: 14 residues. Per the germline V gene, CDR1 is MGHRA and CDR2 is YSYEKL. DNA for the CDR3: TGCGCCAGCAGCCAAGGAGGTCCTACCTACGAGCAGTACTTC. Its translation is CASSQGGPTYEQYF.

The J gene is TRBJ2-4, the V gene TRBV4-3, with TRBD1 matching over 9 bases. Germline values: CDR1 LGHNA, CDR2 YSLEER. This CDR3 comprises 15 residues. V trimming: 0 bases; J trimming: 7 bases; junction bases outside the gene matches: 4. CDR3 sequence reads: CASSQELGTGNIQYF. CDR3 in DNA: TGCGCCAGCAGCCAAGAACTTGGGACAGGGAACATTCAGTACTTC.

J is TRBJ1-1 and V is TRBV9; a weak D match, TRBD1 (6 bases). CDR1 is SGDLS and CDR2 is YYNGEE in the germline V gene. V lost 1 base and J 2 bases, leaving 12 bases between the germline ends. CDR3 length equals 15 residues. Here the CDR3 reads CASSVSTGLNTEAFF. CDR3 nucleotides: TGTGCCAGCAGCGTAAGTACAGGGCTTAACACTGAAGCTTTCTTT. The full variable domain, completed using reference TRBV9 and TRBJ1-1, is DSGVTQTPKHLITATGQRVTLRCSPRSGDLSVYWYQQSLDQGLQFLIQYYNGEERAKGNILERFSAQQFPDLHSELNLSSLELGDSALYFCASSVSTGLNTEAFFGQGTRLTVV.

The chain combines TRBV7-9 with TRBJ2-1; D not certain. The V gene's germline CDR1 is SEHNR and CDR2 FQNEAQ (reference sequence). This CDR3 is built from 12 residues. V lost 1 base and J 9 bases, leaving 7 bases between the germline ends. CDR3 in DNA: TGTGCCAGCAGCTTAGGAGCCTTTGAGCAGTTCTTC. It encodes CASSLGAFEQFF.

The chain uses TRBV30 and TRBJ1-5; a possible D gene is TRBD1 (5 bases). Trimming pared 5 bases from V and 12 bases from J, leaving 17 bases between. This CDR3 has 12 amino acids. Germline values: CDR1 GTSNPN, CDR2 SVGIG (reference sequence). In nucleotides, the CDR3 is TGTGCCTGGGGGGCCTCGGGCGACAACCAGCATTTT. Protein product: CAWGASGDNQHF.

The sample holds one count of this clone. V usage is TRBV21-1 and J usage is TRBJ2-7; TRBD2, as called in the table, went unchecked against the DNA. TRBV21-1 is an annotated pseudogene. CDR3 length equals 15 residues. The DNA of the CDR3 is TGTGCCAGCAGCATAAGAGGAGGCAGGCCCTACGAGCAGTACTTC. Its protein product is CASSIRGGRPYEQYF.

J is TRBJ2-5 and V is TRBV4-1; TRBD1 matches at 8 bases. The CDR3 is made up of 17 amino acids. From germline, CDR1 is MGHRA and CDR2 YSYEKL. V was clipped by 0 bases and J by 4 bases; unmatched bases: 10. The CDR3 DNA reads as TGCGCCAGCAGCCAAGATCGTGGCAGGGGGCGAGGAGAGACCCAGTACTTC. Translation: CASSQDRGRGRGETQYF.

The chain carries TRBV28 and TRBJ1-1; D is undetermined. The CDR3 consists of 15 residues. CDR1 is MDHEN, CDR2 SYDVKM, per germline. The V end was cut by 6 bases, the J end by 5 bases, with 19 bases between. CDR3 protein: CASSPGAGSVTEAFF. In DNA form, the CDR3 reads TGTGCCAGCAGCCCAGGCGCAGGTTCAGTTACTGAAGCTTTCTTT.

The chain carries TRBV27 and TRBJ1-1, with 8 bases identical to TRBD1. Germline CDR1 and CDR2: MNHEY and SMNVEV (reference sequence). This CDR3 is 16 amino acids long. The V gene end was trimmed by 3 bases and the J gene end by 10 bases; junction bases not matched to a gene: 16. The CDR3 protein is CASSFLGQGRDRRAFF. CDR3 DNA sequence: TGTGCCAGCAGTTTCCTTGGACAGGGTCGGGATCGTAGAGCTTTCTTT.

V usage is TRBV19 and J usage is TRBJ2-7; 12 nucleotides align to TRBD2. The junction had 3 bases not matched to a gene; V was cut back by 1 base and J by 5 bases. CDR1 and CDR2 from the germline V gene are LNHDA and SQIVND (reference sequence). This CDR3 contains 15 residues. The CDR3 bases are TGTGCCAGTAGTATAGGAGGACTAGCGGGGAACGAGCAGTACTTC. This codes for CASSIGGLAGNEQYF.

CDR3 DNA: TGTGCCAGCAGTTCCCCCGGGACAGGGGATGAGCAGTTCTTC. This translates into CASSSPGTGDEQFF. This sequence joins TRBV28 and TRBJ2-1; TRBD1 agrees at 10 bases. The CDR3 has 14 residues. Germline V gene lookup returns CDR1 MDHEN and CDR2 SYDVKM. Germline trimming cut 4 bases from V and 8 bases from J; bases unmatched to any gene: 5.

CDR3 sequence (DNA): TGTGCCAGCAGCCAAGGGAGGACAGGGCGCGAGCAGTACTTC. It is translated as CASSQGRTGREQYF. The genes are TRBV14 and TRBJ2-7; 8 bases are a match to TRBD1. CDR3 length: 14 residues. Germline loops: CDR1 SGHDN, CDR2 FVKESK. Trimming removed 1 base from V and 6 bases from J; junction bases left unmatched: 5. The full variable domain, completed using reference TRBV14 and TRBJ2-7, is EAGVTQFPSHSVIEKGQTVTLRCDPISGHDNLYWYRRVMGKEIKFLLHFVKESKQDESGMPNNRFLAERTGGTYSTLKVQPAELEDSGVYFCASSQGRTGREQYFGPGTRLTVT.

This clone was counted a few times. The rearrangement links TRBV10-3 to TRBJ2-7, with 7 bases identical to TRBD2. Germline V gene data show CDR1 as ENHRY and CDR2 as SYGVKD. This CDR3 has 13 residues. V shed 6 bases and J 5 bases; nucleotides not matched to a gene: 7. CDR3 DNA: TGTGCCATCAGGGGCGGGAGAAGTAACGAGCAGTACTTC. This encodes CAIRGGRSNEQYF.

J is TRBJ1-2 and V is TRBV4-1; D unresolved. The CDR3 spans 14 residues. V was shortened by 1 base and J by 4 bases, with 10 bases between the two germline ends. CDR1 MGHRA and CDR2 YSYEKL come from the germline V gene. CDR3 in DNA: TGCGCCAGCAGCCAAGGCATTCTGAGCTATGGCTACACCTTC. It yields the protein CASSQGILSYGYTF.

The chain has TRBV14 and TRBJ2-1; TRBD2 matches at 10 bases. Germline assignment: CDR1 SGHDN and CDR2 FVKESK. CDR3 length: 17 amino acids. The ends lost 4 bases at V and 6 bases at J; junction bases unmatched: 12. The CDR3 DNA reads TGTGCCAGCAGCCGCGGGCCTAGCGGGGGTTATGGCAATGAGCAGTTCTTC. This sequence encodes CASSRGPSGGYGNEQFF.

CDR3 bases: TGTGCCAGCAGCCAACTAGCGGGAGGGGCAGATACGCAGTATTTT. Translation: CASSQLAGGADTQYF. The chain couples TRBV7-3 to TRBJ2-3; 13 bases match TRBD2. With V trimmed by 5 bases and J by 4 bases, 3 bases remained unmatched. CDR3 length: 15 residues. Germline V lookup: CDR1 SGHTA, CDR2 FQGTGA.

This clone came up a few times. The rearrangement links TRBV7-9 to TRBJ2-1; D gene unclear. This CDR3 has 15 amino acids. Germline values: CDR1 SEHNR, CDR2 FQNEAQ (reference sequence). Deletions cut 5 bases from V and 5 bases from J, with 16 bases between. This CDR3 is CASSPKRRINNEQFF. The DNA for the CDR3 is TGTGCCAGCAGCCCTAAGAGGCGGATCAACAATGAGCAGTTCTTC.

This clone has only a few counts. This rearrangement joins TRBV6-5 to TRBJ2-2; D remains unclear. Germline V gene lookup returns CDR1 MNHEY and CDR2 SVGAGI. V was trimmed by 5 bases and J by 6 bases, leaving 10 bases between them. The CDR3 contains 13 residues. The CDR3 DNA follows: TGTGCCAGCAGTACCCTTACTCCCGGGGAGCTGTTTTTT. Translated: CASSTLTPGELFF.

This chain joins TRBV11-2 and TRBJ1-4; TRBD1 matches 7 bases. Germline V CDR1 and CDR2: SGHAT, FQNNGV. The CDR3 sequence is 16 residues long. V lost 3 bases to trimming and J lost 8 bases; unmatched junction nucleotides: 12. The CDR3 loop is CASSFVTGVRGEKLFF. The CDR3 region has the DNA TGTGCCAGCAGCTTCGTAACAGGGGTGAGGGGAGAAAAACTGTTTTTT.

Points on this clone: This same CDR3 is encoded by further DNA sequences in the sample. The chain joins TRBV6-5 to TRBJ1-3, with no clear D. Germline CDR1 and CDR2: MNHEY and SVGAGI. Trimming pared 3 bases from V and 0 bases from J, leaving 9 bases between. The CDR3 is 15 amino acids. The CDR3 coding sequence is TGTGCCAGCAGTTATCAAGGACTCTCTGGAAACACCATATATTTT. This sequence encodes CASSYQGLSGNTIYF.

CDR3 in amino acids: CASSVDAKTQYF. CDR3 coding DNA: TGTGCCAGCAGCGTAGATGCGAAGACCCAGTACTTC. The V call is TRBV7-2, the J call TRBJ2-5; D remains unclear. V lost 5 bases and J lost 6, with 10 bases in between. The CDR3 sequence is 12 residues long. Per the germline V gene, CDR1 is SGHTA and CDR2 is FQGNSA.

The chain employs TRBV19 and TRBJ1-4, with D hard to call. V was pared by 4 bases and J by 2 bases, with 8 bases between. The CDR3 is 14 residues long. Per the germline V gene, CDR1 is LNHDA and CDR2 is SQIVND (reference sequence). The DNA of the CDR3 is TGTGCCAGTAGTACGAGGGCCACTAATGAAAAACTGTTTTTT. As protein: CASSTRATNEKLFF.

CDR3 sequence: CASSLAGGPEQYF. CDR3 nucleotides: TGTGCCAGCAGCCTAGCGGGAGGACCCGAGCAGTACTTC. The chain couples TRBV5-4 to TRBJ2-7, with TRBD2 matching 11 bases. CDR3 length: 13 amino acids. With 4 bases clipped from V and 6 bases from J, the junction kept 3 bases outside the gene matches. Germline CDR1 SGHNT, CDR2 YYREEE (reference sequence).

Here the CDR3 reads CASSGTRYNEQFF. CDR3 DNA: TGTGCCAGCAGCGGGACACGTTACAATGAGCAGTTCTTC. The chain recombines TRBV27 with TRBJ2-1; perhaps TRBD1 as D (6 bases). Trimming stripped 6 bases from V and 4 bases from J, with 10 bases between. There are 13 residues in the CDR3. The V gene's germline CDR1 is MNHEY and CDR2 SMNVEV (reference sequence).

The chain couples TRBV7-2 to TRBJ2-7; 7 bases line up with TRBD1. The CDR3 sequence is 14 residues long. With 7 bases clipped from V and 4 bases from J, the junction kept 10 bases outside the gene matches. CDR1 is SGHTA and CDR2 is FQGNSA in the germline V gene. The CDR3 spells CASTGTVNGYEQYF. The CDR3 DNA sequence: TGTGCCAGCACCGGGACAGTCAACGGTTACGAGCAGTACTTC. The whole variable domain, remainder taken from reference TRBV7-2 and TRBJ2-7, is GAGVSQSPSNKVTEKGKDVELRCDPISGHTALYWYRQSLGQGLEFLIYFQGNSAPDKSGLPSDRFSAERTGGSVSTLTIQRTQQEDSAVYLCASTGTVNGYEQYFGPGTRLTVT.

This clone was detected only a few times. CDR3 amino acids: CASSPTGGFLDEQYF. The CDR3 region has the DNA TGTGCCAGCAGCCCGACAGGGGGGTTCCTTGACGAGCAGTACTTC. V and J are TRBV11-2 and TRBJ2-7, with 9 positions matching TRBD1. Germline CDR1 reads SGHAT; CDR2 reads FQNNGV. V shed 5 bases and J 5 bases; nucleotides not matched to a gene: 10. The CDR3 spans 15 residues.

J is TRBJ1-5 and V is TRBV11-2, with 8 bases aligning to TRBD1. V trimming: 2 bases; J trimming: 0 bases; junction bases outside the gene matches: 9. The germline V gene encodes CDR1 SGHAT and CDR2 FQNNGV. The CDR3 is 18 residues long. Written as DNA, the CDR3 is TGTGCCAGCAGCTTACCCCGACAGGGGCGGGATAGCAATCAGCCCCAGCATTTT. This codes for CASSLPRQGRDSNQPQHF. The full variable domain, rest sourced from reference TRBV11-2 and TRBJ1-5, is EAGVAQSPRYKIIEKRQSVAFWCNPISGHATLYWYQQILGQGPKLLIQFQNNGVVDDSQLPKDRFSAERLKGVDSTLKIQPAKLEDSAVYLCASSLPRQGRDSNQPQHFGDGTRLSIL.

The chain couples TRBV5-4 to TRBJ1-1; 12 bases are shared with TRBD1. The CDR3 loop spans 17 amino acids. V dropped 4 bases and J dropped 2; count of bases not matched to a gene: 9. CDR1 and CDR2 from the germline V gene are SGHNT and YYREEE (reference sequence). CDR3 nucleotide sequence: TGTGCCAGCAGCCGCTTCCGGGACAGGGGGCTTAACACTGAAGCTTTCTTT. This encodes CASSRFRDRGLNTEAFF.